These 22 T cell receptor beta chains share one sample of origin, sequenced in a study of blood T cell repertoires in COVID-19. The data were produced by immunoSEQ multiplex PCR, yet TCRdb's version contains in-frame clones alone and is incomplete. The sample carries about 300,000 clones, 85% to 90% recorded once. The sequencing input was peripheral blood. Receptors originate from a woman aged 25-40 years with COVID-19, enrolled during active disease.

This clone was detected only once. The V gene is TRBV15, the J gene TRBJ2-1, with 9 bases lining up with TRBD1. This CDR3 is built from 15 residues. Per germline, CDR1 LNHNV and CDR2 YYDKDF (reference sequence). With 0 bases clipped from V and 8 bases from J, the junction kept 5 bases outside the gene matches. CDR3 loop: CATSRDGTGSHEQFF. In DNA, the CDR3 is TGTGCCACCAGCAGAGATGGGACAGGGTCCCATGAGCAGTTCTTC.

The V gene is TRBV4-2, the J gene TRBJ1-1; no firm D call. V lost 3 bases and J 1 base, leaving 9 bases between the germline ends. This CDR3 region has 14 residues. Germline CDR1 LGHNA, CDR2 YNFKEQ. CDR3 in amino acids: CASSHVGSNTEAFF. The CDR3 DNA sequence: TGTGCCAGCAGCCACGTGGGCTCGAACACTGAAGCTTTCTTT.

This chain uses TRBV27 with TRBJ1-4, with D possibly being TRBD1 (6 bases). The CDR3 extends over 15 amino acids. V lost 0 bases and J 7 bases, leaving 12 bases between the germline ends. The germline V gene encodes CDR1 MNHEY and CDR2 SMNVEV (reference sequence). CDR3 nucleotides: TGTGCCAGCAGTTTATCCCGTAGGGGGAGTGAAAAACTGTTTTTT. Translating gives CASSLSRRGSEKLFF. The variable domain in full, completed from reference TRBV27 and TRBJ1-4, reads EAQVTQNPRYLITVTGKKLTVTCSQNMNHEYMSWYRQDPGLGLRQIYYSMNVEVTDKGDVPEGYKVSRKEKRNFPLILESPSPNQTSLYFCASSLSRRGSEKLFFGSGTQLSVL.

V and J are TRBV2 and TRBJ1-5; D remains ambiguous. Trimming took 0 bases from V and 9 from J, leaving 12 bases between them. The CDR3 loop spans 14 amino acids. Per germline, CDR1 SNHLY and CDR2 FYNNEI. The CDR3 spells CASSEATVSRPQHF. CDR3 DNA sequence: TGTGCCAGCAGTGAAGCAACGGTGTCCCGGCCCCAGCATTTT.

The chain is built from TRBV13 and TRBJ2-7; the D gene is possibly TRBD1 (5 bases). Germline loops: CDR1 PRHDT, CDR2 FYEKMQ (reference sequence). Trimming stripped 6 bases from V and 0 bases from J, with 9 bases between. The CDR3 is made up of 13 amino acids. The CDR3 region is CASRQATSYEQYF. In DNA, the CDR3 is TGTGCCAGCAGACAGGCCACCTCCTACGAGCAGTACTTC.

This chain connects TRBV5-1 to TRBJ2-7; TRBD1 matches at 10 bases. CDR3 length equals 14 residues. Germline CDR1 is SGHRS and CDR2 is YFSETQ. With 5 bases clipped from V and 3 bases from J, the junction kept 5 bases outside the gene matches. The CDR3 nucleotides read TGCGCCAGCAGACTTGGACAGGGGGACTACGAGCAGTACTTC. It is translated as CASRLGQGDYEQYF.

The chain links TRBV19 to TRBJ1-5, with 8 positions matching TRBD1. The germline gives CDR1 LNHDA, CDR2 SQIVND (reference sequence). The CDR3 runs 17 residues. After removal of 5 bases from V and 0 bases from J, the junction contained 9 bases not matched to a gene. The chain's CDR3 is CASSSDRVGYSNQPQHF. CDR3 in DNA: TGTGCCAGTAGTTCGGACAGGGTGGGCTATAGCAATCAGCCCCAGCATTTT.

This chain connects TRBV21-1 to TRBJ2-7; the DNA was not used to check the table's D call, TRBD2. TRBV21-1 is an annotated pseudogene. This CDR3 has 19 residues. Here the CDR3 reads CASSKPPTSGGPKSYEQYF. In DNA, the CDR3 is TGTGCCAGCAGCAAACCCCCGACTAGCGGGGGGCCTAAATCCTACGAGCAGTACTTC.

In its sample, this clone was seen once. V usage is TRBV14 and J usage is TRBJ1-1, with unresolved D. Germline assignment: CDR1 SGHDN and CDR2 FVKESK. This CDR3 has 13 residues. The ends were cut back, 1 base at V and 3 bases at J, with 6 bases in the middle. The CDR3 is CASSQVEDTEAFF. CDR3 sequence (DNA): TGTGCCAGCAGCCAAGTGGAGGACACTGAAGCTTTCTTT.

This sequence joins TRBV19 and TRBJ2-1; unclear D gene. This CDR3 contains 13 residues. V was cut by 7 bases and J by 6 bases, with 13 bases left in between. The V gene's germline CDR1 is LNHDA and CDR2 SQIVND (reference sequence). CDR3 DNA sequence: TGTGCCAGTACCTTTTTAGGAGTCAATGAGCAGTTCTTC. Protein product: CASTFLGVNEQFF.

The rearrangement joins TRBV2 to TRBJ2-1; D perhaps matches TRBD2 (5 bases). Germline V gives CDR1 SNHLY, CDR2 FYNNEI. V lost 5 bases to trimming and J lost 5 bases, with 16 bases between them. CDR3 size: 15 residues. As DNA, the CDR3 is TGTGCCAGCAGTATTAGCGTGTTAAGGAACAATGAGCAGTTCTTC. It is translated as CASSISVLRNNEQFF.

The CDR3 nucleotides read TGTGCCAGCAGCGCCCCGGGGACAGGACAAGAGACCCAGTACTTC. Protein sequence: CASSAPGTGQETQYF. V usage is TRBV7-8 and J usage is TRBJ2-5; 8 bases match TRBD1. The V gene end was trimmed by 5 bases and the J gene end by 2 bases; junction bases not matched to a gene: 7. Per germline, CDR1 SGHVS and CDR2 FQNEAQ. This CDR3 comprises 15 residues.

The J gene is TRBJ2-1, the V gene TRBV5-8; TRBD2 aligns across 10 bases. Trimming took 1 base from V and 0 from J; bases not matched to a gene: 4. Germline V gives CDR1 SGHTS, CDR2 YDEGEE. The CDR3 runs 17 residues. This CDR3 reads CASSLTSGAPSYNEQFF. The CDR3 DNA sequence: TGTGCCAGCAGCTTGACTAGCGGGGCGCCCTCCTACAATGAGCAGTTCTTC.

DNA for the CDR3: TGTGCCAGTAGTAGCCGGGAGGGTCGCGTCGGTGGCTACACCTTC. It translates to CASSSREGRVGGYTF. This chain links TRBV19 with TRBJ1-2; D is unresolved. The CDR3 is 15 amino acids. V lost 4 bases and J 7 bases, leaving 19 bases between the germline ends. The V gene's germline CDR1 is LNHDA and CDR2 SQIVND (reference sequence).

The chain combines TRBV19 with TRBJ2-1, with D unclear. V lost 5 bases, J lost 0 bases, and 14 bases lay in between. Germline V lookup: CDR1 LNHDA, CDR2 SQIVND (reference sequence). This CDR3 has 16 amino acids. DNA for the CDR3: TGTGCCAGTAGTCCCTCCCCTTACAGCTCCTACAATGAGCAGTTCTTC. Its translation is CASSPSPYSSYNEQFF.

The V call is TRBV9, the J call TRBJ2-1, with 7 bases aligning to TRBD1. V gave up 4 bases and J gave up 8 bases; unmatched junction bases: 12. CDR1 is SGDLS and CDR2 is YYNGEE in the germline V gene. There are 15 residues in the CDR3. In nucleotides, the CDR3 is TGTGCCAGCAGCACAACGACAGGGTTATTGGATGAGCAGTTCTTC. Encoded protein: CASSTTTGLLDEQFF.

The chain couples TRBV5-1 to TRBJ1-1, with TRBD1 matching 9 bases. Germline assignment: CDR1 SGHRS and CDR2 YFSETQ. Trimming took 7 bases from V and 1 from J; bases not matched to a gene: 5. This CDR3 has 14 amino acids. The DNA for the CDR3 is TGCGCCAGCTACAGGGGACAGGGGAACACTGAAGCTTTCTTT. This codes for CASYRGQGNTEAFF.

This clone was counted only a few times. The chain couples TRBV5-4 to TRBJ2-7; 10 bases match TRBD1. Germline assignment: CDR1 SGHNT and CDR2 YYREEE (reference sequence). J was trimmed by 2 bases and V by 3 bases; bases with no gene match: 5. The CDR3 is made up of 15 amino acids. The chain's CDR3 is CASSWGDRGAYEQYV. CDR3 nucleotide sequence: TGTGCCAGCAGCTGGGGGGACAGGGGAGCCTACGAGCAGTACGTC.

The chain joins TRBV28 to TRBJ1-4; D possibly corresponds to TRBD1 (6 bases). The germline V and J ends were trimmed by 6 bases and 4 bases, with 15 bases remaining between them. The CDR3 length is 15 residues. The V gene's germline CDR1 is MDHEN and CDR2 SYDVKM. CDR3 coding DNA: TGTGCCAGCAGACGGGCGGACAGAAGTAATGAAAAACTGTTTTTT. Translated: CASRRADRSNEKLFF.

This chain connects TRBV19 to TRBJ1-1, with a weak D call TRBD1 (5 bases). The CDR3 sequence is 14 residues long. From germline, CDR1 is LNHDA and CDR2 SQIVND (reference sequence). Trimming cost V 2 bases and J 0 bases, with 7 bases left between them. CDR3 DNA: TGTGCCAGTAGTATATCAGGGATGAACACTGAAGCTTTCTTT. Translation gives CASSISGMNTEAFF.

The gene calls are TRBV7-6 and TRBJ1-1; the D is unclear. V was clipped by 2 bases and J by 4 bases, with 8 bases between them. The CDR3 runs 13 residues. Germline-derived CDR1 and CDR2 are SGHVS and FNYEAQ. CDR3 coding DNA: TGTGCCAGCAGCTTACAAATCGGCACTGAAGCTTTCTTT. Translated: CASSLQIGTEAFF.

The chain joins TRBV6-5 to TRBJ2-1, with D possibly matching TRBD2 (6 bases). The CDR3 loop spans 14 amino acids. Germline V lookup: CDR1 MNHEY, CDR2 SVGAGI. The V end lost 4 bases, the J end lost 6 bases, and 13 bases lay between the germline ends. The CDR3 sequence: CASSFSGELNEQFF. CDR3 DNA sequence: TGTGCCAGCAGTTTTTCGGGGGAGCTCAATGAGCAGTTCTTC.